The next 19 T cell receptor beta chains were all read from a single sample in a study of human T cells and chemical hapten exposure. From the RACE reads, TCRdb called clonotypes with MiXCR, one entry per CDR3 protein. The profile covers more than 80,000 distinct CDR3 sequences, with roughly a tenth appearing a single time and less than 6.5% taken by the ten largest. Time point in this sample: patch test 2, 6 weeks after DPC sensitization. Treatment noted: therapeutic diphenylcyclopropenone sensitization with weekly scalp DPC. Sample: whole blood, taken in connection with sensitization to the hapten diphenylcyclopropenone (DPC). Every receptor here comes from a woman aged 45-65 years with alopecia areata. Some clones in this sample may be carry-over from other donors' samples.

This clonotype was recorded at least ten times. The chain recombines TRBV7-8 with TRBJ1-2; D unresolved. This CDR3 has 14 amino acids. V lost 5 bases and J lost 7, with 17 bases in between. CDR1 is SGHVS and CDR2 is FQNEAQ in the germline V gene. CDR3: CASSPMARGPGYTF. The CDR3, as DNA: TGTGCCAGCAGCCCGATGGCCAGAGGCCCTGGCTACACCTTC.

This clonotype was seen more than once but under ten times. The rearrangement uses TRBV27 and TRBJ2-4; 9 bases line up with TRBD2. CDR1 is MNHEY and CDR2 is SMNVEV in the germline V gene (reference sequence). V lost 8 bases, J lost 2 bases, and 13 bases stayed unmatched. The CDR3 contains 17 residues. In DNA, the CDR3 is TGTGCCAGCGGGTCCGCGGGAGGGCCCCGAACCAAAAACATTCAGTACTTC. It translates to CASGSAGGPRTKNIQYF.

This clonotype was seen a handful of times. In DNA, the CDR3 is TGCAGTGCTAGAAGGGAACCAGCCGCCGGGGAGCTGTTTTTT. Encoded protein: CSARREPAAGELFF. The V and J genes are TRBV20-1 and TRBJ2-2; no reliable D call. V lost 2 bases, J lost 6 bases, and 13 bases lay in between. CDR1 DFQATT and CDR2 SNEGSKA come from the germline V gene (reference sequence). This CDR3 comprises 14 residues.

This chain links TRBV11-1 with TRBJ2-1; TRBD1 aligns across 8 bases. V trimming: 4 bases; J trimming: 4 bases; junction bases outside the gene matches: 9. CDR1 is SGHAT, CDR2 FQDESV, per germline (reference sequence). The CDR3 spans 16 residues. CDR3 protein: CASSSDTRDRYNEQFF. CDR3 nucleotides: TGTGCCAGCAGCTCAGATACCCGGGACAGGTACAATGAGCAGTTCTTC.

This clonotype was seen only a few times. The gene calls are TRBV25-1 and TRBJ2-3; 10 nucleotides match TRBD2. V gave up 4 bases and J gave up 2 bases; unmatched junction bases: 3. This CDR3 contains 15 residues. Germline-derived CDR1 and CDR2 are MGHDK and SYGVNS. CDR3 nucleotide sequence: TGTGCCAGCAGTGCGACTAGCGGGTACACAGATACGCAGTATTTT. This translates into CASSATSGYTDTQYF.

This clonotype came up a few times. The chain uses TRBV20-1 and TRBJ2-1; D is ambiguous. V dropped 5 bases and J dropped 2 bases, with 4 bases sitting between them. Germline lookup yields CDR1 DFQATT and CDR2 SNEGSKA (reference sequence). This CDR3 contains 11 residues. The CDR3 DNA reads TGCAGTGCTTTAGCCTACAATGAGCAGTTCTTC. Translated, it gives CSALAYNEQFF.

The CDR3 is CAWSAGGVGNTIYF. As DNA, the CDR3 is TGTGCCTGGAGTGCAGGGGGAGTTGGAAACACCATATATTTT. The V call is TRBV30, the J call TRBJ1-3, with 7 bases matching TRBD1. The CDR3 consists of 14 residues. The germline gives CDR1 GTSNPN, CDR2 SVGIG (reference sequence). The V and J ends lost 1 base and 3 bases, in that order; junction bases with no gene match: 3.

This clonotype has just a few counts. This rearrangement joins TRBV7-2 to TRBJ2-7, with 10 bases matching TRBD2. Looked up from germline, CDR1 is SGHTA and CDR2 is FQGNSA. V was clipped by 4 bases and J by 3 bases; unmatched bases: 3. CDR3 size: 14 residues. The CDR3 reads CASSSSGSLYEQYF. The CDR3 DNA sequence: TGTGCCAGCAGCTCTAGCGGGAGCCTCTACGAGCAGTACTTC.

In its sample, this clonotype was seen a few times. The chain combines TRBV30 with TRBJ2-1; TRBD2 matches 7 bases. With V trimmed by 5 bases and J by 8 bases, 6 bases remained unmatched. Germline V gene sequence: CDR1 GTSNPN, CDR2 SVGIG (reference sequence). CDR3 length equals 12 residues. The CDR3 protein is CAWGGRGDEQFF. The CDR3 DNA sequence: TGTGCCTGGGGGGGGAGGGGCGATGAGCAGTTCTTC.

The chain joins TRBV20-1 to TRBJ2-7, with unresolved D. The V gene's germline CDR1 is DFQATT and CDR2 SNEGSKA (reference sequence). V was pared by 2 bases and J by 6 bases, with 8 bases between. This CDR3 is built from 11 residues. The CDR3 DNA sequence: TGCAGTGCTAGACCCCTATCCGAGCAGTACTTC. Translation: CSARPLSEQYF.

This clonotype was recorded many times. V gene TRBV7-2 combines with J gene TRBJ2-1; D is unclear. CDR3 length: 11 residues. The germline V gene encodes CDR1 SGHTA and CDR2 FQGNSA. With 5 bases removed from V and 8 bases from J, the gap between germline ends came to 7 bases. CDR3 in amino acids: CASSDSHEQFF. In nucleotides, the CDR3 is TGTGCCAGCAGCGATTCCCATGAGCAGTTCTTC.

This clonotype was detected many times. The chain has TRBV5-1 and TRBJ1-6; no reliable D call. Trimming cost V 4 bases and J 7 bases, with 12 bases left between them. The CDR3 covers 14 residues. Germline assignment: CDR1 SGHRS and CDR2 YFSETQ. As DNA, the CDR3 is TGCGCCAGCAGCACCGGAGAGAGGAATTCACCCCTCCACTTT. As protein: CASSTGERNSPLHF.

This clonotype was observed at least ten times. The CDR3 is CASSISSSQPFEQFF. The DNA of the CDR3 is TGTGCCAGCAGTATCAGTAGCTCACAGCCTTTTGAGCAGTTCTTC. The chain uses TRBV28 and TRBJ2-1, with D hard to call. V was shortened by 5 bases and J by 9 bases, with 20 bases between the two germline ends. The CDR3 contains 15 residues. Germline CDR1 reads MDHEN; CDR2 reads SYDVKM.

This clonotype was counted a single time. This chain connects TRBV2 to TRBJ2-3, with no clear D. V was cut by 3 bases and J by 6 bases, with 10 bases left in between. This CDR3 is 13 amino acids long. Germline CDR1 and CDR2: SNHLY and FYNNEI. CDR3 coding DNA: TGTGCCAGCAGTGATCGTAAAGGGGATACGCAGTATTTT. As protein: CASSDRKGDTQYF.

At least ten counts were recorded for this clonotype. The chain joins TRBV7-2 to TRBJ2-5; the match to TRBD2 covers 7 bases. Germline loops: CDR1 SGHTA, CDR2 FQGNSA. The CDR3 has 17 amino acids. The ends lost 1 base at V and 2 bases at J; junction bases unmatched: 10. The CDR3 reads CASSLEGRLAVQETQYF. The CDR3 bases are TGTGCCAGCAGCTTAGAAGGCAGGCTAGCGGTACAAGAGACCCAGTACTTC.

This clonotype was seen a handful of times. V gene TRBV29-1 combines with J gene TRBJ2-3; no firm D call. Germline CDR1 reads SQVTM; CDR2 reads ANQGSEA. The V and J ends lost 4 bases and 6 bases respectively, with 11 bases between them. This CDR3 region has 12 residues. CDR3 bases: TGCAGCGTTGGTATACCCCCCGATACGCAGTATTTT. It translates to CSVGIPPDTQYF.

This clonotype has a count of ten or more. As DNA, the CDR3 is TGTGCCAGCAGCTTGGGGCCGGGAGGGTTCAATGAGCAGTTCTTC. This gives the protein CASSLGPGGFNEQFF. The chain joins TRBV7-9 to TRBJ2-1, with 8 bases fitting TRBD2. V lost 3 bases to trimming and J lost 6 bases; unmatched junction nucleotides: 7. Germline V CDR1 and CDR2: SEHNR, FQNEAQ (reference sequence). The CDR3 runs 15 residues.

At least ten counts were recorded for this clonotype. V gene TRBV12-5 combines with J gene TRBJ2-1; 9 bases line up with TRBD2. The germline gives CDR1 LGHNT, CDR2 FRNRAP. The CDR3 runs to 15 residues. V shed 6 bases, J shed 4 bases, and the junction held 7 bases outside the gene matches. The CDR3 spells CASGWGLAGYNEQFF. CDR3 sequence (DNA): TGTGCTAGTGGCTGGGGCCTAGCGGGATACAATGAGCAGTTCTTC.

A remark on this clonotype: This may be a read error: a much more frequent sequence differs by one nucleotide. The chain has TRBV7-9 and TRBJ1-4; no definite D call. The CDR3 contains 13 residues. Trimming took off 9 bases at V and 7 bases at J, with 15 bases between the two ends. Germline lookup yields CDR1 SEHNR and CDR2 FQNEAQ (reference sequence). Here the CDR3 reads CASQRGSSEKLFF. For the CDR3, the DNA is TGTGCCAGTCAACGGGGATCGAGTGAAAAACTGTTTTTT.